One and the same sample provided the 28 T cell receptor beta chains below, sequenced in a study of PD-L1 blockade in urothelial cancer. Clones were sequenced by immunoSEQ multiplex PCR, and TCRdb holds only the in-frame ones, with some missing. In the table there are 25,000 to 30,000 clones, around 75% of which are singletons. The input for sequencing was PBMCs, taken around atezolizumab (anti-PD-L1) treatment. These TCRs come from a man aged 45-65 years with urothelial cancer.

The rearrangement links TRBV27 to TRBJ1-2, with 9 bases fitting TRBD1. Trimming removed 3 bases from V and 5 bases from J; junction bases left unmatched: 7. CDR3 length: 15 amino acids. Germline V gene sequence: CDR1 MNHEY, CDR2 SMNVEV (reference sequence). The DNA for the CDR3 is TGTGCCAGCAGTTTGGCCGGGACAGGGAGGTATGGCTACACCTTC. Translating gives CASSLAGTGRYGYTF.

The chain carries TRBV13 and TRBJ2-1, with 10 bases aligning to TRBD2. The germline CDR1 and CDR2 sequences are PRHDT and FYEKMQ (reference sequence). This CDR3 has 15 residues. J lost 0 bases, V lost 6 bases, and 2 bases had no gene match. The CDR3: CASRLAGSSYNEQFF. The CDR3 region has the DNA TGTGCCAGCAGACTAGCGGGGAGCTCCTACAATGAGCAGTTCTTC.

The sample holds one count of this clone. The V call is TRBV18, the J call TRBJ2-4; TRBD1 might be the D (5 bases). The V gene's germline CDR1 is KGHSH and CDR2 LQKENI. The CDR3 runs to 14 residues. Trimming took 3 bases from V and 9 from J, leaving 15 bases between them. CDR3 residues: CASSPSGAGRIQYF. The CDR3 nucleotides are TGTGCCAGCTCACCCTCTGGGGCCGGACGCATTCAGTACTTC.

The V call is TRBV21-1, the J call TRBJ1-2; TRBD1 is the table's D call and was not checked against the DNA. TRBV21-1 is marked as a pseudogene. CDR3 length equals 18 residues. CDR3 nucleotide sequence: TGTGCCAGCAGCACCTGCCCGGGACAGGGGGCGACGGTCTATGGCTACACCTTC. This encodes CASSTCPGQGATVYGYTF.

The table lists this clone with a few counts. The CDR3 sequence: CASSPQGTENIQYF. CDR3 DNA: TGTGCCAGCTCACCGCAAGGGACAGAAAACATTCAGTACTTC. The genes are TRBV18 and TRBJ2-4; the match to TRBD1 covers 7 bases. This CDR3 contains 14 residues. Trimming removed 3 bases from V and 5 bases from J; junction bases left unmatched: 4. The germline V gene encodes CDR1 KGHSH and CDR2 LQKENI.

The V and J genes are TRBV16 and TRBJ1-2, with a possible D match to TRBD1 (6 bases). Germline loops: CDR1 KGHSY, CDR2 FQNENV. The ends were cut back, 1 base at V and 8 bases at J, with 17 bases in the middle. This CDR3 is built from 15 residues. The CDR3 loop reads CASSQFKGAGAGYTF. The DNA of the CDR3 is TGTGCCAGCAGCCAATTTAAAGGGGCAGGGGCCGGCTACACCTTC. Complete variable domain (other parts from reference TRBV16 and TRBJ1-2): GEEVAQTPKHLVRGEGQKAKLYCAPIKGHSYVFWYQQVLKNEFKFLISFQNENVFDETGMPKERFSAKCLPNSPCSLEIQATKLEDSAVYFCASSQFKGAGAGYTFGSGTRLTVV.

The rearrangement links TRBV6-6 to TRBJ1-1, with a possible D match to TRBD1 (6 bases). The CDR3 covers 11 residues. Trimming cost V 7 bases and J 10 bases, with 13 bases left between them. Germline V gene lookup returns CDR1 MNHNY and CDR2 SVGAGI (reference sequence). In nucleotides, the CDR3 is TGTGCCAGCAAGGACAGCCCGGGAGCTTTCTTT. Translating it yields CASKDSPGAFF.

The V call is TRBV5-1, the J call TRBJ2-5, with D maybe TRBD1 (6 bases). There are 14 residues in the CDR3. V was trimmed by 4 bases and J by 5 bases, leaving 15 bases between them. The germline CDR1 and CDR2 sequences are SGHRS and YFSETQ. Here the CDR3 reads CASSTGQLSETQYF. The CDR3 coding sequence is TGCGCCAGCAGCACTGGACAGCTAAGTGAGACCCAGTACTTC. The whole variable domain, remainder taken from reference TRBV5-1 and TRBJ2-5, is KAGVTQTPRYLIKTRGQQVTLSCSPISGHRSVSWYQQTPGQGLQFLFEYFSETQRNKGNFPGRFSGRQFSNSRSEMNVSTLELGDSALYLCASSTGQLSETQYFGPGTRLLVL.

The CDR3 region is CASSSYPRDSSNTGELFF. The DNA of the CDR3 is TGTGCCAGCAGCTCGTACCCCAGGGACAGTTCGAACACCGGGGAGCTGTTTTTT. The chain carries TRBV7-8 and TRBJ2-2, with TRBD1 matching 7 bases. V lost 4 bases to trimming and J lost 0 bases; unmatched junction nucleotides: 11. Germline CDR1 reads SGHVS; CDR2 reads FQNEAQ. The CDR3 totals 18 residues. Drawing the rest from reference TRBV7-8 and TRBJ2-2, the complete variable domain is GAGVSQSPRYKVAKRGQDVALRCDPISGHVSLFWYQQALGQGPEFLTYFQNEAQLDKSGLPSDRFFAERPEGSVSTLKIQRTQQEDSAVYLCASSSYPRDSSNTGELFFGEGSRLTVL.

V usage is TRBV4-1 and J usage is TRBJ2-2; 8 nucleotides agree with TRBD1. This CDR3 spans 17 amino acids. Germline trimming cut 4 bases from V and 1 base from J; bases unmatched to any gene: 8. Germline CDR1 reads MGHRA; CDR2 reads YSYEKL. CDR3 region: CASSRARQGMNTGELFF. The CDR3 DNA reads TGCGCCAGCAGCCGGGCCAGACAGGGGATGAACACCGGGGAGCTGTTTTTT.

The chain has TRBV28 and TRBJ1-2; D remains ambiguous. V was pared by 5 bases and J by 7 bases, with 17 bases between. The germline V gene encodes CDR1 MDHEN and CDR2 SYDVKM. The CDR3 runs 14 residues. This CDR3 is CASSPPAVFRGYTF. The CDR3 DNA is TGTGCCAGCAGTCCTCCCGCAGTGTTCCGTGGCTACACCTTC.

This clone was picked up one time. CDR3 DNA: TGCGCCAGCAGTGTAGTAAGTGAGCAGTTCTTC. Protein product: CASSVVSEQFF. The V call is TRBV10-2, the J call TRBJ2-1; D gene ambiguous. CDR3 length: 11 amino acids. Per the germline V gene, CDR1 is WSHSY and CDR2 is SAAADI. Trimming took 4 bases from V and 9 from J, leaving 7 bases between them.

This clone is classed as medium-sized. The genes are TRBV27 and TRBJ1-5, with TRBD1 as a possible D gene (6 bases). Germline loops: CDR1 MNHEY, CDR2 SMNVEV (reference sequence). V shed 6 bases and J shed 2 bases, with 14 bases lying between them. The CDR3 consists of 15 residues. The CDR3 protein is CASSARGGRNQPQHF. The DNA of the CDR3 is TGTGCCAGCAGCGCGAGGGGGGGGCGCAATCAGCCCCAGCATTTT.

The rearrangement links TRBV6-1 to TRBJ2-5; no firm D call. Germline values: CDR1 MNHNS, CDR2 SASEGT. The CDR3 sequence is 11 residues long. The V end lost 11 bases, the J end lost 7 bases, and 14 bases lay between the germline ends. CDR3 protein: CAGAEGRTQYF. The CDR3 DNA reads as TGTGCCGGAGCCGAAGGTCGGACCCAGTACTTC.

V and J are TRBV6-1 and TRBJ1-1; D is unresolved. From germline, CDR1 is MNHNS and CDR2 SASEGT. This CDR3 has 15 residues. Trimming left V 8 bases short and J 2 bases short, with 18 bases between. CDR3 nucleotide sequence: TGTGCCAGCCCAAAACAGACGCGGGGTAACACTGAAGCTTTCTTT. Translation: CASPKQTRGNTEAFF.

The chain carries TRBV5-1 and TRBJ1-1; 12 bases map to TRBD1. This CDR3 is 14 amino acids long. With 4 bases clipped from V and 7 bases from J, the junction kept 5 bases outside the gene matches. The germline V gene encodes CDR1 SGHRS and CDR2 YFSETQ. The CDR3 DNA reads TGCGCCAGCAGCCCCGGGACAGGGGGCAGTGAAGCTTTCTTT. It encodes CASSPGTGGSEAFF.

The chain combines TRBV30 with TRBJ2-5; D possibly corresponds to TRBD1 (6 bases). CDR3 length: 14 residues. CDR1 and CDR2 from the germline V gene are GTSNPN and SVGIG (reference sequence). V was cut by 3 bases and J by 1 base, with 12 bases left in between. The CDR3, as DNA: TGTGCCTGGAGGGTACTAGGGGGCCAAGAGACCCAGTACTTC. Its protein product is CAWRVLGGQETQYF.

V gene TRBV6-1 combines with J gene TRBJ1-2, with TRBD1 identical over 7 bases. Trimming cost V 1 base and J 0 bases; bases outside gene matches: 5. The CDR3 length is 16 residues. Per germline, CDR1 MNHNS and CDR2 SASEGT. CDR3 bases: TGTGCCAGCAGTGAAGTAGCAGGGGGAACTAACTATGGCTACACCTTC. This translates into CASSEVAGGTNYGYTF.

V is TRBV28 and J is TRBJ1-5; 10 positions agree with TRBD1. Germline V CDR1 and CDR2: MDHEN, SYDVKM. The CDR3 has 16 amino acids. V lost 3 bases to trimming and J lost 9 bases; unmatched junction nucleotides: 11. The DNA for the CDR3 is TGTGCCAGCAGTTTCTCGCTAGGGACAGGGGTGAGGCCCCAGCATTTT. Protein product: CASSFSLGTGVRPQHF.

This chain joins TRBV5-1 and TRBJ2-3; TRBD2 aligns across 11 bases. This CDR3 comprises 17 residues. CDR1 is SGHRS, CDR2 YFSETQ, per germline. V shed 1 base, J shed 5 bases, and the junction held 9 bases outside the gene matches. Here the CDR3 DNA reads TGCGCCAGCAGCTTGTCGGGTAGCGGGGGGGCAGGAGATACGCAGTATTTT. Translation: CASSLSGSGGAGDTQYF.

The gene calls are TRBV5-1 and TRBJ1-4; 8 nucleotides line up with TRBD1. CDR1 and CDR2 (germline): SGHRS, YFSETQ. The V and J ends lost 0 bases and 5 bases, in that order; junction bases with no gene match: 3. The CDR3 sequence is 15 residues long. As DNA, the CDR3 is TGCGCCAGCAGCTTGGGGGACAGGAGAAATGAAAAACTGTTTTTT. The encoded protein is CASSLGDRRNEKLFF.

This clone has only one observation. J is TRBJ2-7 and V is TRBV18; weak D call: TRBD1 (6 bases). CDR3 length: 15 amino acids. Germline V CDR1 and CDR2: KGHSH, LQKENI. V was pared by 6 bases and J by 3 bases, with 18 bases between. The CDR3 loop reads CASSPGQTSIYEQYF. The CDR3 coding sequence is TGTGCCAGCTCCCCCGGACAGACGTCGATCTACGAGCAGTACTTC.

The chain combines TRBV19 with TRBJ2-5, with TRBD1 matching over 9 bases. J lost 4 bases, V lost 9 bases, and 6 bases had no gene match. Looked up from germline, CDR1 is LNHDA and CDR2 is SQIVND (reference sequence). CDR3 length equals 13 residues. CDR3 amino acids: CASSDRGRETQYF. In DNA, the CDR3 is TGTGCCAGCTCGGACAGGGGCCGAGAGACCCAGTACTTC.

The chain has TRBV27 and TRBJ1-2, with D perhaps TRBD1 (6 bases). This CDR3 has 14 residues. V dropped 9 bases and J dropped 6 bases, with 20 bases sitting between them. Germline lookup yields CDR1 MNHEY and CDR2 SMNVEV (reference sequence). The CDR3 coding sequence is TGTGCCAGTGGAACTTGGGGGGGCAGAGATGGCTACACCTTC. Translation: CASGTWGGRDGYTF.

J is TRBJ2-7 and V is TRBV18; TRBD2 matches at 13 bases. Trimming cost V 6 bases and J 4 bases; bases outside gene matches: 12. Germline loops: CDR1 KGHSH, CDR2 LQKENI. This CDR3 contains 17 residues. For the CDR3, the DNA is TGTGCCAGCTCCCAGACTACTAGCGGGAGGGACCATTACGAGCAGTACTTC. This encodes CASSQTTSGRDHYEQYF.

Worth noting for this clone: At one of its ends the junction is not consistent with the germline gene, which may arise from a read error. This rearrangement joins TRBV11-2 to TRBJ1-5; D is unresolved. The CDR3 is 12 residues long. The germline gives CDR1 SGHAT, CDR2 FQNNGV. The CDR3 sequence: CASSDSDQPQHF. The CDR3 DNA reads as TGTGCCAGCAGCGATAGCGATCAGCCCCAGCATTTT.

This clone was counted between two and nine times. The chain recombines TRBV7-9 with TRBJ1-1; D perhaps matches TRBD1 (5 bases). There are 15 residues in the CDR3. Germline CDR1 is SEHNR and CDR2 is FQNEAQ (reference sequence). The ends were cut back, 4 bases at V and 0 bases at J, with 12 bases in the middle. The CDR3 reads CASSYRTHMNTEAFF. Written as DNA, the CDR3 is TGTGCCAGCAGCTACCGGACACACATGAACACTGAAGCTTTCTTT.

This clone has only a few counts. The rearrangement uses TRBV29-1 and TRBJ1-2; D is perhaps TRBD1 (6 bases). Germline loops: CDR1 SQVTM, CDR2 ANQGSEA. The CDR3 is 12 residues long. V was trimmed by 8 bases and J by 8 bases, leaving 18 bases between them. The CDR3 DNA reads as TGCAGCCTAGCGGGGGGCAGGGGAGGCTACACCTTC. This gives the protein CSLAGGRGGYTF.